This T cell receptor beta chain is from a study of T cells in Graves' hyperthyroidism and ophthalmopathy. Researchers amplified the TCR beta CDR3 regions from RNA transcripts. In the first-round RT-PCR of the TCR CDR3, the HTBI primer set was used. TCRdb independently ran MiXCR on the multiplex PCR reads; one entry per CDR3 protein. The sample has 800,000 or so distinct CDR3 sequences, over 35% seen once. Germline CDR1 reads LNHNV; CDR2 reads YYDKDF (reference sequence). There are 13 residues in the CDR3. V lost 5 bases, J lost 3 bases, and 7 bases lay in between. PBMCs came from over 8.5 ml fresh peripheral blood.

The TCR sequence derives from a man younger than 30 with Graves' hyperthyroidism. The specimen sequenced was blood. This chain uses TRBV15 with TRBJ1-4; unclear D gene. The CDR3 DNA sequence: TGTGCCACCAGCGTGGGTGCTAATGAAAAACTGTTTTTT. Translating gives CATSVGANEKLFF.